Shown below are 21 T cell receptor beta chains from a single sample sequenced in a study of blood T cell repertoires in COVID-19. Clones were read by immunoSEQ multiplex PCR, and TCRdb kept only the in-frame ones, dropping some. The sample includes about 230,000 clones, approximately 91% of them seen just once. Sequencing was performed on peripheral blood. All receptors come from a woman aged 60 to 75 with acute or convalescent COVID-19.

This clone was counted between two and nine times. This chain connects TRBV10-3 to TRBJ2-7, with a possible D match to TRBD1 (6 bases). Germline V gene sequence: CDR1 ENHRY, CDR2 SYGVKD. This CDR3 contains 13 residues. V was cut by 8 bases and J by 5 bases, with 16 bases left in between. The CDR3 loop is CAIGSTGFNEQYF. DNA of the CDR3: TGTGCCATCGGATCCACAGGGTTTAACGAGCAGTACTTC.

Only one count was recorded for this clone. The V and J genes are TRBV27 and TRBJ1-5, with D maybe TRBD1 (5 bases). The CDR3 extends over 15 amino acids. Deletions cut 4 bases from V and 5 bases from J, with 15 bases between. Germline V lookup: CDR1 MNHEY, CDR2 SMNVEV (reference sequence). The CDR3 spells CASSSRPGTYQPQHF. CDR3 sequence (DNA): TGTGCCAGCAGTTCCCGGCCTGGGACTTATCAGCCCCAGCATTTT.

The CDR3, as DNA: TGTGCCAGCAGTCTTCGACAGGGTCGCTCCTATAATTCACCCCTCCACTTT. Protein product: CASSLRQGRSYNSPLHF. The chain recombines TRBV27 with TRBJ1-6, with 7 bases aligning to TRBD1. V lost 5 bases and J lost 0; bases outside the gene matches: 7. This CDR3 has 17 residues. Germline V lookup: CDR1 MNHEY, CDR2 SMNVEV (reference sequence).

This clone was recorded a few times. The chain is built from TRBV28 and TRBJ2-2; the D gene is possibly TRBD2 (5 bases). The CDR3 totals 14 residues. CDR1 is MDHEN and CDR2 is SYDVKM in the germline V gene. Trimming took 5 bases from V and 6 from J, leaving 13 bases between them. The CDR3 nucleotides are TGTGCCAGCAGTCCATATACCGGGGCCGGGGAGCTGTTTTTT. Its protein product is CASSPYTGAGELFF.

A few counts support this clone. The V gene is TRBV5-6, the J gene TRBJ2-1; 8 bases line up with TRBD2. V lost 6 bases to trimming and J lost 5 bases; unmatched junction nucleotides: 10. Germline V gives CDR1 SGHDT, CDR2 YYEEEE. This CDR3 contains 15 residues. The CDR3 DNA sequence: TGTGCCAGCACCTCGTGGCGGGAGGCCAACAATGAGCAGTTCTTC. Translation: CASTSWREANNEQFF.

The rearrangement uses TRBV30 and TRBJ1-2, with 12 bases fitting TRBD1. CDR1 and CDR2 (germline): GTSNPN, SVGIG (reference sequence). The CDR3 spans 14 residues. Trimming removed 3 bases from V and 4 bases from J; junction bases left unmatched: 3. CDR3 protein: CAWRGTGGIYGYTF. The CDR3, as DNA: TGTGCCTGGAGGGGGACAGGGGGCATCTATGGCTACACCTTC. The full variable domain, rest sourced from reference TRBV30 and TRBJ1-2, is SQTIHQWPATLVQPVGSPLSLECTVEGTSNPNLYWYRQAAGRGLQLLFYSVGIGQISSEVPQNLSASRPQDRQFILSSKKLLLSDSGFYLCAWRGTGGIYGYTFGSGTRLTVV.

This chain uses TRBV19 with TRBJ1-1; 9 bases are a match to TRBD1. The CDR3 totals 16 residues. V gave up 2 bases and J gave up 4 bases; unmatched junction bases: 8. Per the germline V gene, CDR1 is LNHDA and CDR2 is SQIVND (reference sequence). CDR3 in DNA: TGTGCCAGTAGTATAAGTCCCGGGACAGGGCTCACTGAAGCTTTCTTT. Translation gives CASSISPGTGLTEAFF.

The chain employs TRBV27 and TRBJ2-1, with TRBD2 identical over 8 bases. The V gene end was trimmed by 4 bases and the J gene end by 0 bases; junction bases not matched to a gene: 5. Germline V CDR1 and CDR2: MNHEY, SMNVEV (reference sequence). The length of the CDR3 is 16 residues. This CDR3 reads CASSSGGAVSYNEQFF. Here the CDR3 DNA reads TGTGCCAGCAGTTCCGGGGGGGCCGTCTCCTACAATGAGCAGTTCTTC.

The chain carries TRBV5-6 and TRBJ2-1; D unclear. The germline V gene encodes CDR1 SGHDT and CDR2 YYEEEE. Trimming stripped 5 bases from V and 3 bases from J, with 18 bases between. This CDR3 comprises 16 residues. The DNA of the CDR3 is TGTGCCAGCAGTGAGAACGCTCTACCACTCTACAATGAGCAGTTCTTC. This encodes CASSENALPLYNEQFF.

The CDR3 bases are TGTGCCAGCAGCTTACCTAGCGGCTACAATGAGCAGTTCTTC. This translates into CASSLPSGYNEQFF. The chain links TRBV5-4 to TRBJ2-1, with TRBD2 matching 7 bases. The CDR3 is 14 residues long. J lost 3 bases, V lost 2 bases, and 2 bases had no gene match. Germline V gene data show CDR1 as SGHNT and CDR2 as YYREEE (reference sequence). Variable domain in full (rest from reference TRBV5-4 and TRBJ2-1): ETGVTQSPTHLIKTRGQQVTLRCSSQSGHNTVSWYQQALGQGPQFIFQYYREEENGRGNFPPRFSGLQFPNYSSELNVNALELDDSALYLCASSLPSGYNEQFFGPGTRLTVL.

This clone came up once. V and J are TRBV19 and TRBJ2-1, with D maybe TRBD1 (6 bases). This CDR3 spans 14 amino acids. Germline CDR1 reads LNHDA; CDR2 reads SQIVND (reference sequence). The ends were cut back, 4 bases at V and 7 bases at J, with 14 bases in the middle. CDR3: CASSSTGRRNEQFF. Written as DNA, the CDR3 is TGTGCCAGTAGTAGTACAGGGAGACGGAATGAGCAGTTCTTC.

The chain couples TRBV2 to TRBJ2-1; TRBD2 might be the D (6 bases). The CDR3 has 15 residues. V was cut by 5 bases and J by 9 bases, with 20 bases left in between. The germline CDR1 and CDR2 sequences are SNHLY and FYNNEI. The CDR3 loop reads CASSKTSSSWGEQFF. CDR3 DNA sequence: TGTGCCAGCAGTAAGACTAGTTCGTCTTGGGGTGAGCAGTTCTTC.

CDR3 nucleotide sequence: TGTGCCAGCAGGTTAGCGGCCACCGGGGAGCTGTTTTTT. It encodes CASRLAATGELFF. The rearrangement links TRBV6-5 to TRBJ2-2, with D possibly matching TRBD2 (6 bases). Germline V gives CDR1 MNHEY, CDR2 SVGAGI. There are 13 residues in the CDR3. V lost 6 bases to trimming and J lost 4 bases, with 9 bases between them.

The rearrangement uses TRBV19 and TRBJ1-5, with TRBD1 matching 7 bases. From germline, CDR1 is LNHDA and CDR2 SQIVND (reference sequence). There are 15 residues in the CDR3. V shed 1 base, J shed 3 bases, and the junction held 3 bases outside the gene matches. CDR3 nucleotide sequence: TGTGCCAGTAGTATAGTGGGACAGACCAATCAGCCCCAGCATTTT. Protein: CASSIVGQTNQPQHF.

In its sample, this clone was seen a few times. The chain is built from TRBV4-2 and TRBJ2-2, with no clear D. V lost 4 bases to trimming and J lost 5 bases, with 14 bases between them. The CDR3 covers 15 residues. Germline CDR1 reads LGHNA; CDR2 reads YNFKEQ. The CDR3 region has the DNA TGTGCCAGCAGCCCCAGCGCCGTTGGGACCGGGGAGCTGTTTTTT. Translation gives CASSPSAVGTGELFF.

The genes are TRBV15 and TRBJ1-6, with no clear D. Trimming shortened V by 1 base and J by 11 bases, and 9 bases separated the two germline ends. The germline V gene has CDR1 LNHNV and CDR2 YYDKDF (reference sequence). CDR3 length: 13 amino acids. The CDR3 nucleotides are TGTGCCACCAGCAGAGCCGTCAGAACACCCCTCCACTTT. Protein sequence: CATSRAVRTPLHF.

The V call is TRBV10-3, the J call TRBJ2-3, with 11 bases matching TRBD2. The CDR3 loop spans 15 amino acids. The V gene end was trimmed by 6 bases and the J gene end by 4 bases; junction bases not matched to a gene: 6. Germline-derived CDR1 and CDR2 are ENHRY and SYGVKD. The CDR3 bases are TGTGCCATCAGAAGCGGGACTAGCGGAGCAGATACGCAGTATTTT. Encoded protein: CAIRSGTSGADTQYF.

The chain joins TRBV6-5 to TRBJ1-1; D not resolved. V was clipped by 0 bases and J by 4 bases, with 6 bases between them. From germline, CDR1 is MNHEY and CDR2 SVGAGI. The CDR3 runs 13 residues. The chain's CDR3 is CASSYSRSTEAFF. The CDR3 DNA is TGTGCCAGCAGTTACTCCAGGTCCACTGAAGCTTTCTTT.

This chain links TRBV18 with TRBJ1-5; 7 positions agree with TRBD1. The CDR3 is 19 amino acids. V gave up 6 bases and J gave up 2 bases; unmatched junction bases: 19. The germline V gene encodes CDR1 KGHSH and CDR2 LQKENI. CDR3 region: CASSLESDRAGGGNQPQHF. CDR3 sequence (DNA): TGTGCCAGCTCTCTCGAAAGTGACAGGGCCGGTGGAGGCAATCAGCCCCAGCATTTT.

This chain connects TRBV24-1 to TRBJ2-3, with D perhaps TRBD1 (5 bases). CDR1 is KGHDR and CDR2 is SFDVKD in the germline V gene. The CDR3 contains 17 residues. Trimming cost V 5 bases and J 1 base, with 18 bases left between them. This CDR3 is CATSARRIKGRTDTQYF. In nucleotides, the CDR3 is TGTGCCACCAGTGCTCGTCGTATTAAGGGGCGCACAGATACGCAGTATTTT.

The rearrangement joins TRBV4-1 to TRBJ2-6, with TRBD1 as a possible D gene (5 bases). This CDR3 region has 16 residues. The V end lost 1 base, the J end lost 2 bases, and 9 bases lay between the germline ends. CDR1 is MGHRA, CDR2 YSYEKL, per germline. The CDR3 DNA reads TGCGCCAGCAGCCAAGGATCAGGGACTGGGGCCAACGTCCTGACTTTC. Its translation: CASSQGSGTGANVLTF.